The 22 T cell receptor beta chains below all came from one sample that was sequenced in a study of T cells in women clearing cervical HPV infection. Profiling relied on immunoSEQ multiplex PCR, and the TCRdb table lists in-frame clones only, not all of them. With 20,000 to 30,000 clones in the sample, the ten largest clones hold 6.6%. Material for sequencing was blood buffy coat. These receptors were obtained from a woman between 18 and 75 years old with a cervical HPV16 infection that either progressed to CIN3+ or cleared (not recorded which).

Worth noting for this clone: The germline gene is not matched at one end of the junction; a read error may be the cause. The CDR3 goes on 3 residues after the read ends, and that part is filled in from the germline J gene. The sample has other DNA sequences that encode this CDR3 too. The V gene is TRBV19, the J gene TRBJ1-3, with 7 bases identical to TRBD1. Germline CDR1 reads LNHDA; CDR2 reads SQIVND (reference sequence). The CDR3 consists of 16 residues. The CDR3 region is CASSVIDRALRNTIYF. CDR3 DNA (partial): TGTGCCAGTAGTGTAATCGACAGGGCACTCCGAAACACA.

Details on this clone: The read gets to within 3 residues of the CDR3 end, and the germline J gene fills in the rest. This chain links TRBV30 with TRBJ2-4, with 8 bases aligning to TRBD1. Per the germline V gene, CDR1 is GTSNPN and CDR2 is SVGIG (reference sequence). The CDR3 length is 15 residues. Partial CDR3 DNA: TGTGCCTGGAGTGGAATGGACAGGGCCAACTATGGT. Amino acids: CAWSGMDRANYG. The whole CDR3 sequence is CAWSGMDRANYGQYF.

Worth noting for this clone: The read ends 3 residues before the CDR3 terminus; that terminus is restored from the germline J gene. V is TRBV7-9 and J is TRBJ2-4; TRBD1 aligns across 8 bases. CDR1 and CDR2 (germline): SEHNR, FQNEAQ (reference sequence). CDR3 length: 14 residues. The chain's CDR3 is CASSLGGTGYGQYF. The part of the CDR3 DNA that was read is TGTGCCAGCAGCTTAGGAGGGACAGGTTATGGT.

With regard to this clone: The read is 3 residues too short to cover the CDR3 end, so that end is filled in from the germline J gene. The gene calls are TRBV19 and TRBJ2-7, with 9 bases matching TRBD1. V trimming: 2 bases; J trimming: 4 bases; junction bases outside the gene matches: 3. Germline V lookup: CDR1 LNHDA, CDR2 SQIVND (reference sequence). This CDR3 comprises 14 residues. The CDR3 DNA, read in part, is TGTGCCAGTAGTATAAACAGGGGGCGTTACGAG. Residues: CASSINRGRYE. The full CDR3 is CASSINRGRYEQYF.

Comments on this clone: The read ends 3 residues early relative to the CDR3; the germline J gene fills the gap. J is TRBJ1-2 and V is TRBV19, with no clear D. Germline V gene sequence: CDR1 LNHDA, CDR2 SQIVND (reference sequence). The CDR3 spans 15 residues. The CDR3 DNA, read in part, is TGTGCCAGTAGTATCGCTAGCGGAGATTCCTACGAC. Its protein is CASSIASGDSYD. From start to end, the CDR3 is CASSIASGDSYDYTF. Based on the CDR3 plus reference TRBV19 and TRBJ1-2, the full variable domain is DGGITQSPKYLFRKEGQNVTLSCEQNLNHDAMYWYRQDPGQGLRLIYYSQIVNDFQKGDIAEGYSVSREKKESFPLTVTSAQKNPTAFYLCASSIASGDSYDYTFGSGTRLTVV.

On this clone: With the read ending 3 residues before the CDR3 end, the germline J gene is used to fill in that end. The chain has TRBV6-1 and TRBJ2-2; tentatively, D is TRBD2 (6 bases). Per germline, CDR1 MNHNS and CDR2 SASEGT. V shed 2 bases and J shed 1 base, with 20 bases lying between them. The CDR3 has 19 amino acids. This CDR3 reads CASSEISGDPLLNTGELFF. The DNA read from the CDR3 is TGTGCCAGCAGTGAAATTAGCGGCGACCCTCTACTGAACACCGGGGAG.

Incomplete CDR3 DNA: TGTGCCAGCTCACCAGAGGCTAGCGGGAGAATCGGCACAGATACG. Its translation: CASSPEASGRIGTDT. In full, the CDR3 is CASSPEASGRIGTDTQYF. This chain uses TRBV18 with TRBJ2-3; 10 bases are a match to TRBD2. The read stops 3 residues short of the end of the CDR3; the missing end is completed from the germline J gene. V gave up 2 bases and J gave up 1 base; unmatched junction bases: 9. CDR1 is KGHSH, CDR2 LQKENI, per germline. The CDR3 has 18 amino acids.

Details on this clone: The observed sequence ends 3 residues before the CDR3 terminus, with the missing tail filled in from the germline J gene. The genes are TRBV11-2 and TRBJ1-6, with D maybe TRBD1 (5 bases). V was clipped by 4 bases and J by 7 bases, with 8 bases between them. The CDR3 is 13 amino acids. Germline V lookup: CDR1 SGHAT, CDR2 FQNNGV. The part of the CDR3 DNA that was read is TGTGCCAGCAGCTCGGACATAAATTCACCC. Translated: CASSSDINSP. The CDR3, in full, reads CASSSDINSPLHF.

As to this clone: The read terminates 3 residues ahead of where the CDR3 ends, so the germline J gene completes it. This chain uses TRBV5-1 with TRBJ2-3, with 8 bases identical to TRBD2. Germline V gene lookup returns CDR1 SGHRS and CDR2 YFSETQ. The CDR3 runs 13 residues. V gave up 4 bases and J gave up 5 bases; unmatched junction bases: 3. CDR3 residues: CASSPGGLDTQYF. CDR3 bases read: TGCGCCAGCAGCCCGGGGGGGTTAGATACG. Full variable domain (remainder filled in from reference TRBV5-1 and TRBJ2-3): KAGVTQTPRYLIKTRGQQVTLSCSPISGHRSVSWYQQTPGQGLQFLFEYFSETQRNKGNFPGRFSGRQFSNSRSEMNVSTLELGDSALYLCASSPGGLDTQYFGPGTRLTVL.

Remarks on this clone: The junction and the germline gene differ at one end; a read error may be behind it. Other DNA sequences in this sample translate to the same CDR3. CDR3 sequence reads: CASNDRGTGNTIYF. Incomplete CDR3 DNA: TGTGCCAGCAACGACAGGGGCACTGGAAACACG. This chain uses TRBV19 with TRBJ1-3, with TRBD1 matching over 8 bases. The DNA ends 3 residues before the CDR3 does, and the rest of the CDR3 is filled in from the germline J gene. Per germline, CDR1 LNHDA and CDR2 SQIVND (reference sequence). CDR3 length equals 14 residues.

Remarks on this clone: The read gets to within 3 residues of the CDR3 end, and the germline J gene fills in the rest. The chain uses TRBV20-1 and TRBJ2-7, with D perhaps matching TRBD1 (5 bases). CDR1 is DFQATT and CDR2 is SNEGSKA in the germline V gene (reference sequence). The CDR3 covers 14 residues. V lost 5 bases and J 0 bases, leaving 14 bases between the germline ends. CDR3 sequence reads: CSAYDSYSSYEQYF. The CDR3 DNA, read in part, is TGCAGTGCTTATGACAGCTATTCCTCCTACGAG.

Concerning this clone itself: Read coverage stops 3 residues before the CDR3 terminus; the germline J gene supplies the remainder. V and J are TRBV20-1 and TRBJ2-3, with 11 positions matching TRBD1. Per germline, CDR1 DFQATT and CDR2 SNEGSKA (reference sequence). Trimming cost V 5 bases and J 0 bases; bases outside gene matches: 4. The CDR3 is 15 residues long. The part of the CDR3 DNA that was read is TGCAGTGCTGAGGACAGGGGGCCGAGCACAGATACG. Its protein product is CSAEDRGPSTDT. The entire CDR3 sequence reads CSAEDRGPSTDTQYF.

Note on this clone: The CDR3 goes on 3 residues after the read ends, and that part is filled in from the germline J gene. V gene TRBV5-6 combines with J gene TRBJ2-7; D ambiguous. Germline V gene lookup returns CDR1 SGHDT and CDR2 YYEEEE. V was trimmed by 0 bases and J by 0 bases, leaving 7 bases between them. The CDR3 extends over 14 amino acids. CDR3 loop: CASSLELNSYEQYF. The DNA read from the CDR3 is TGTGCCAGCAGCTTGGAGCTGAACTCCTACGAG.

On this clone: The sequence runs out 3 residues before the end of the CDR3; the remainder is reconstructed from the germline J gene. The chain carries TRBV20-1 and TRBJ2-2, with a tentative D call TRBD1 (5 bases). Germline V lookup: CDR1 DFQATT, CDR2 SNEGSKA (reference sequence). Trimming shortened V by 6 bases and J by 7 bases, and 9 bases separated the two germline ends. This CDR3 is 11 amino acids long. The CDR3 here is CSARQYGELFF. The CDR3 bases that were read are TGCAGTGCGAGACAGTACGGGGAG.

Comments on this clone: The sequenced fragment ends 3 residues before the CDR3 boundary, so the rest is inferred from the germline J gene. This chain connects TRBV7-2 to TRBJ2-7; no clear D gene. Per the germline V gene, CDR1 is SGHTA and CDR2 is FQGNSA. The CDR3 runs to 13 residues. V shed 1 base and J shed 2 bases, with 6 bases lying between them. The part of the CDR3 DNA that was read is TGTGCCAGCAGCTTAGGTAGAGCCTACGAG. Protein: CASSLGRAYE. The CDR3 in its entirety is CASSLGRAYEQYF.

With respect to this clone: The read halts 3 residues ahead of the CDR3 end, with the missing end drawn from the germline J gene. The rearrangement joins TRBV27 to TRBJ2-7, with 8 bases identical to TRBD1. Germline trimming cut 4 bases from V and 3 bases from J; bases unmatched to any gene: 8. This CDR3 has 15 amino acids. Germline V gene data show CDR1 as MNHEY and CDR2 as SMNVEV (reference sequence). CDR3 in amino acids: CASSSAGGGDYEQYF. CDR3 bases read: TGTGCCAGCAGTTCGGCAGGGGGCGGGGACTACGAG.

CDR3 protein: CASSIDPSQGPMNTEAFF. The covered CDR3 bases are TGTGCCAGTAGTATAGATCCCTCTCAGGGTCCTATGAACACTGAA. The rearrangement uses TRBV19 and TRBJ1-1; TRBD1 is a possible D gene (5 bases). Read data end 3 residues before the CDR3 end; the end is taken from the germline J gene. Germline V gene data show CDR1 as LNHDA and CDR2 as SQIVND (reference sequence). CDR3 length: 18 residues. Trimming cost V 0 bases and J 0 bases, with 17 bases left between them.

For this clone: The read gets to within 3 residues of the CDR3 end, and the germline J gene fills in the rest. The genes are TRBV20-1 and TRBJ2-2, with unresolved D. Trimming took 3 bases from V and 6 from J, leaving 14 bases between them. The CDR3 consists of 14 residues. The V gene's germline CDR1 is DFQATT and CDR2 SNEGSKA (reference sequence). The sequenced part of the CDR3 DNA is TGCAGTGCTAGCGACTGGAAAAATCCCGGGGAG. It encodes CSASDWKNPGE. In full, the CDR3 reads CSASDWKNPGELFF.

In regard to this clone: The CDR3 is cut off 3 residues early in the read; its end comes from the germline J gene. V and J are TRBV5-1 and TRBJ1-2; 9 positions agree with TRBD1. This CDR3 spans 15 amino acids. V shed 5 bases and J 0 bases; nucleotides not matched to a gene: 5. Germline CDR1 and CDR2: SGHRS and YFSETQ. CDR3 sequence reads: CASSWTGDTNYGYTF. The sequenced CDR3 bases are TGCGCCAGCAGTTGGACAGGGGACACTAACTATGGC.

Regarding this clone: The read finishes 3 residues shy of the CDR3 end, and the germline J gene is used to complete it. The chain carries TRBV7-9 and TRBJ1-4; D ambiguous. This CDR3 has 13 amino acids. The germline V gene has CDR1 SEHNR and CDR2 FQNEAQ (reference sequence). V dropped 7 bases and J dropped 5 bases, with 11 bases sitting between them. The CDR3 spells CASTSGGNEKLFF. Partial CDR3 DNA: TGTGCCAGCACCTCGGGCGGGAATGAAAAA.

As concerns this clone: The CDR3 end falls 3 residues outside the read, so it is completed with the germline J gene. The same CDR3 also results from other DNA sequences found in this sample. The rearrangement links TRBV19 to TRBJ1-3, with D perhaps TRBD1 (6 bases). CDR3 length equals 14 residues. Between the trimmed V and J ends, which lost 5 bases and 3 bases, there was a span of 11 bases. Germline V gene lookup returns CDR1 LNHDA and CDR2 SQIVND (reference sequence). The CDR3 protein is CASSPSGDGNTIYF. The CDR3 bases that were read are TGTGCCAGTAGTCCGTCAGGGGATGGAAACACC.

About this clone itself: The CDR3 end falls 3 residues outside the read, so it is completed with the germline J gene. The chain is built from TRBV6-9 and TRBJ2-3; TRBD2 aligns across 14 bases. Germline V gene data show CDR1 as MNHGY and CDR2 as SVAAGI. The CDR3 length is 22 residues. J lost 4 bases, V lost 1 base, and 19 bases had no gene match. The CDR3: CASSYFVPKPGLAGVSADTQYF. The CDR3 DNA, read in part, is TGTGCCAGCAGTTATTTCGTCCCTAAACCGGGACTAGCGGGAGTTTCCGCAGATACG.